The clone carrying this T cell receptor (beta chain) was observed a few times. Antigen unknown. This was the immunoSEQ version 4 assay in survey mode. Data came from immunoSEQ multiplex PCR; TCRdb stores just in-frame clones and leaves some out. This sample carries 25,000 to 40,000 clones, roughly four fifths of them seen once, and the ten largest clones take 18%. The data originate from a study of persistence of HIV-infected CD4 T cells. The V gene's germline CDR1 is LGHDT and CDR2 YNNKEL (reference sequence). V lost 5 bases, J lost 9 bases, and 20 bases lay in between. The CDR3 is 15 amino acids. Points from the study as a whole: Rare CMV-responding cells carrying HIV-1 proviruses were not analyzed separately for TCR.

The stimulus was an HIV-1 Gag 15-mer peptide pool, 0.9 to 1 ug/peptide/mL. Memory cells lacking CD40L and CD69 with high CD45RO were sorted. PBMCs were depleted of CD8+ T cells before stimulation. The sequence derives from an adult woman with HIV who was CMV-seropositive. The chain couples TRBV3-1 (or the pseudogene TRBV3-2) to TRBJ1-5, with D possibly matching TRBD1 (6 bases). The sample was CD4+ T cells sorted from PBMCs after approximately 19-hour stimulation, taken from a patient who received antiretroviral therapy. CDR3: CASSKGGAQGMPQHF. The CDR3 bases are TGTGCCAGCAGCAAAGGGGGAGCCCAGGGTATGCCCCAGCATTTT.